This T cell receptor beta chain came from a study of blood T cell repertoires in COVID-19. Study-wide context: COVID-19 samples collected from the United States, Italy and Spain covered acute and convalescent phases. The cDNA or gDNA used as material had been derived from T cells, B-cell-depleted T cells, or PBMCs.

V was clipped by 1 base and J by 3 bases, with 4 bases between them. Germline V lookup: CDR1 GTSNPN, CDR2 SVGIG (reference sequence). CDR3 length: 11 amino acids. In the authors' workflow: Nucleated cell counts were estimated from reference gene primer amplification. Measured with immunoSEQ multiplex PCR; TCRdb has only the in-frame clones, and not every one. D and trimming were read from the DNA, whereas the V and J calls and clone size are those reported in that table. The table has about 57,000 clones, about four fifths seen once. The rearrangement joins TRBV30 to TRBJ2-7; no firm D call. The receptor was derived from a woman older than 75 with acute or convalescent COVID-19. The material sequenced was peripheral blood. The CDR3 DNA follows: TGTGCCTGGAGTGACAACTACGAGCAGTACTTC. Translation gives CAWSDNYEQYF.